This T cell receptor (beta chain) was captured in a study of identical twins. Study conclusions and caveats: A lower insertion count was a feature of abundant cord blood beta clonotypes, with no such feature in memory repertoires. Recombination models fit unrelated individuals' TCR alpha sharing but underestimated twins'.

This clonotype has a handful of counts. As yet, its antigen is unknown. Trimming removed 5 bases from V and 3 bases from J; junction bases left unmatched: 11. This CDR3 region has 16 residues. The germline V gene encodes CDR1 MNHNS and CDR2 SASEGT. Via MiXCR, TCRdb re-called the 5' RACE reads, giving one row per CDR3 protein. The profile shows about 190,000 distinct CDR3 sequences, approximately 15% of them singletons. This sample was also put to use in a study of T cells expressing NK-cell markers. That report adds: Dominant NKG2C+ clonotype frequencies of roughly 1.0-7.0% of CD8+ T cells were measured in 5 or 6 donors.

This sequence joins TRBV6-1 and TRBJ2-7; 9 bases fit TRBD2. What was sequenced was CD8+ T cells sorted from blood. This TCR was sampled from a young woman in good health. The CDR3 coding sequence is TGTGCCAGCAGTCCGGAGATAGGACTAGCGAGCTACGAGCAGTACTTC. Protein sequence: CASSPEIGLASYEQYF.